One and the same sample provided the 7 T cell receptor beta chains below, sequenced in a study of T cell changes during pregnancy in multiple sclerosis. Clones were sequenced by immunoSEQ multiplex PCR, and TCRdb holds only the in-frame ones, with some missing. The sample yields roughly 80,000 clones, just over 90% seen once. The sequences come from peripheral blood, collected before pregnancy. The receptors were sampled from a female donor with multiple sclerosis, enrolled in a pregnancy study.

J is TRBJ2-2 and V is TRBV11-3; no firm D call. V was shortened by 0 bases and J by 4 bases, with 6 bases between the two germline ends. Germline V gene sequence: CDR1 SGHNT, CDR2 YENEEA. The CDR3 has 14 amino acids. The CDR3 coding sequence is TGTGCCAGCAGCTTAGACGTCAGCACCGGGGAGCTGTTTTTT. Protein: CASSLDVSTGELFF.

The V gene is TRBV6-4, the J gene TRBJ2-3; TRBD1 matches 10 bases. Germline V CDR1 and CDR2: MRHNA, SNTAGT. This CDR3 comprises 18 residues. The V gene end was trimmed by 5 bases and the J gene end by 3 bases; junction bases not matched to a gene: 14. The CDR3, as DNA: TGTGCCAGCAGTTGGCGACAGGGGGCGAGGGATGGAACAGATACGCAGTATTTT. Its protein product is CASSWRQGARDGTDTQYF.

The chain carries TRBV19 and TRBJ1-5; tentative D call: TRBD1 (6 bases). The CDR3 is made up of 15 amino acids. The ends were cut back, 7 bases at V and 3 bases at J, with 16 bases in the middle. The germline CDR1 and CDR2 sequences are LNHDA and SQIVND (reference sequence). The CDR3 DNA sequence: TGTGCCAGTATGGGGACACGCTCTGACAATCAGCCCCAGCATTTT. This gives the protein CASMGTRSDNQPQHF.

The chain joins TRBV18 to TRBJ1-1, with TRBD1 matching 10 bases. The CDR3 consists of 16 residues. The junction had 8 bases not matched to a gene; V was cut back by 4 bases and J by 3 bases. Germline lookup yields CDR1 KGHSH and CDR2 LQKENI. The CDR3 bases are TGTGCCAGCTCACTCCGGGACAGGGGCGCGGACACTGAAGCTTTCTTT. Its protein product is CASSLRDRGADTEAFF.

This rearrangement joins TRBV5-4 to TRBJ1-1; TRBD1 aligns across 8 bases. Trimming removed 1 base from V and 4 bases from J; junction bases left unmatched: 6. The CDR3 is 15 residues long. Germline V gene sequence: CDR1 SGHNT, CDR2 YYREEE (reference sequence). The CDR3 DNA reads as TGTGCCAGCAGCTTGAGGCAGGGGGCCGCCACTGAAGCTTTCTTT. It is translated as CASSLRQGAATEAFF.

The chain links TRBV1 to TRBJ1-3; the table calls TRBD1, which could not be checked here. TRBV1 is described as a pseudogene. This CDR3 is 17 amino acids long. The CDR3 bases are TGCACCAGCAGCCCGGTGACAGGGACGCGCTCTGGAAACACCATATATTTT. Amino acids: CTSSPVTGTRSGNTIYF.

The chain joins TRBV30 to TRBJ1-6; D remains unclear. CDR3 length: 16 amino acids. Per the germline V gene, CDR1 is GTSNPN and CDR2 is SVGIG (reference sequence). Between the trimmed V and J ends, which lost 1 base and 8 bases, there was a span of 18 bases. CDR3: CAWSAQTLAVHSPLHF. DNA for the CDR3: TGTGCCTGGAGTGCTCAAACCCTAGCAGTTCATTCACCCCTCCACTTT.